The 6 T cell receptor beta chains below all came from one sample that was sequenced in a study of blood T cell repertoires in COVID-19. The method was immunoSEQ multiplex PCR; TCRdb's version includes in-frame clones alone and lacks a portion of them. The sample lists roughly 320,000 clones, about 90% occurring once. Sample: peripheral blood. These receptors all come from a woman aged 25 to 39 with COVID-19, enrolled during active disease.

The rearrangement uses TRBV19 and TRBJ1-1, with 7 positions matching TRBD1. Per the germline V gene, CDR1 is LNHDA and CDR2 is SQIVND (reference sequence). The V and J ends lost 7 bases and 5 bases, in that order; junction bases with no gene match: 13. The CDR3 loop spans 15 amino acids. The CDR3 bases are TGTGCCAGTATCGCACAGGGGCTATTAGGAACTGAAGCTTTCTTT. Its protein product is CASIAQGLLGTEAFF.

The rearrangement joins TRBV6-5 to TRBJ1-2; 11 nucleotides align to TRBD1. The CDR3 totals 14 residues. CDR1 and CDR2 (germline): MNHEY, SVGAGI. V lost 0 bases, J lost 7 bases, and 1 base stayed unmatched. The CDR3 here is CASSYSDRGLGYTF. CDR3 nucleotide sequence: TGTGCCAGCAGTTACTCGGACAGGGGGCTTGGCTACACCTTC.

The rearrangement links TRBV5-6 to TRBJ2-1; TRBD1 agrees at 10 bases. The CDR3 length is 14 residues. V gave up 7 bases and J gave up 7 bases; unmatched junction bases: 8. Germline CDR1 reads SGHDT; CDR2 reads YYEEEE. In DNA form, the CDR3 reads TGTGCCAGCGGCGACAGGGGGCGATATAATGAGCAGTTCTTC. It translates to CASGDRGRYNEQFF. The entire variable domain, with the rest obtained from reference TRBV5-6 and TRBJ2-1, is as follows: DAGVTQSPTHLIKTRGQQVTLRCSPKSGHDTVSWYQQALGQGPQFIFQYYEEEERQRGNFPDRFSGHQFPNYSSELNVNALLLGDSALYLCASGDRGRYNEQFFGPGTRLTVL.

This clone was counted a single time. CDR3 sequence: CASSLGLQGVGEQYF. The CDR3 DNA reads as TGTGCCAGCAGCTTAGGGTTACAGGGGGTAGGCGAGCAGTACTTC. J is TRBJ2-7 and V is TRBV7-8; 8 bases fit TRBD1. CDR3 length: 15 residues. Trimming cost V 1 base and J 6 bases; bases outside gene matches: 8. The germline CDR1 and CDR2 sequences are SGHVS and FQNEAQ.

CDR3 region: CASSLLQGTEAFF. CDR3 DNA: TGTGCCAGCAGCCTTCTACAGGGCACTGAAGCTTTCTTT. This chain links TRBV6-2 or TRBV6-3 with TRBJ1-1, with D possibly matching TRBD1 (6 bases). The CDR3 contains 13 residues. Deletions cut 6 bases from V and 4 bases from J, with 12 bases between. Germline CDR1 and CDR2: MNHEY and SVGEGT.

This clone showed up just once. Written as DNA, the CDR3 is TGTGCCAGCAGCTTAGAACAGACATATAGCAATCAGCCCCAGCATTTT. Amino acids: CASSLEQTYSNQPQHF. The genes are TRBV7-2 and TRBJ1-5; D gene ambiguous. Between the trimmed V and J ends, which lost 1 base and 0 bases, there was a span of 10 bases. CDR1 is SGHTA, CDR2 FQGNSA, per germline. The CDR3 is 16 residues long. The full variable domain, its missing parts supplied by reference TRBV7-2 and TRBJ1-5, is GAGVSQSPSNKVTEKGKDVELRCDPISGHTALYWYRQSLGQGLEFLIYFQGNSAPDKSGLPSDRFSAERTGGSVSTLTIQRTQQEDSAVYLCASSLEQTYSNQPQHFGDGTRLSIL.